Following are 21 T cell receptor beta chains from one sample sequenced in a study of blood T cells in healthy people across ages. Together with a sample-barcoded 5' primer, a J-beta primer mix was included in a second PCR lasting about 7 to 12 cycles. TCRdb passed the 5' RACE reads through MiXCR, listing each CDR3 protein once. Among approximately 600,000 distinct CDR3 sequences listed, under 70% were seen once. The material sequenced was blood. The receptors originated from a man aged 55 to 70 in good health.

This clonotype was seen only a few times. The junction departs from the called germline gene at one end, perhaps through a read error. The chain combines TRBV28 with TRBJ2-7; possible D gene TRBD2, 5 bases. This CDR3 region has 12 residues. Germline-derived CDR1 and CDR2 are MDHEN and SYDVKM. The CDR3 region is CASSSGNYEQYF. The CDR3 nucleotides read TGTGCCAGTAGTTCCGGGAACTACGAGCAGTACTTC.

This clonotype was detected a few times. The J gene is TRBJ1-6, the V gene TRBV3-1; D remains unclear. Germline-derived CDR1 and CDR2 are LGHDT and YNNKEL (reference sequence). The CDR3 sequence is 15 residues long. Trimming cost V 1 base and J 8 bases, with 12 bases left between them. CDR3 nucleotide sequence: TGTGCCAGCAGCCAAGGGGGTGGGTGGGATTCACCCCTCCACTTT. Its protein is CASSQGGGWDSPLHF.

The chain is built from TRBV12-3 or TRBV12-4 and TRBJ2-5; D call uncertain. Trimming took 7 bases from V and 1 from J, leaving 16 bases between them. This CDR3 has 15 amino acids. CDR3 protein: CASTLVPGGQETQYF. CDR3 sequence (DNA): TGTGCCAGCACCCTTGTACCGGGCGGCCAAGAGACCCAGTACTTC.

The chain recombines TRBV5-1 with TRBJ2-3; D gene unclear. The CDR3 consists of 14 residues. With 0 bases removed from V and 2 bases from J, the gap between germline ends came to 7 bases. The V gene's germline CDR1 is SGHRS and CDR2 YFSETQ. DNA of the CDR3: TGCGCCAGCAGCTTGGCCCCAGACACAGATACGCAGTATTTT. Amino acids: CASSLAPDTDTQYF.

The chain carries TRBV20-1 and TRBJ2-7, with D possibly matching TRBD2 (6 bases). With the DNA end fitting TRBJ2-5 better, the J assignment may be wrong. The CDR3 has 11 amino acids. CDR1 is DFQATT and CDR2 is SNEGSKA in the germline V gene (reference sequence). The CDR3 sequence is CSALAEETQYF. DNA of the CDR3: TGCAGTGCCTTAGCGGAAGAGACCCAGTACTTC.

This clonotype has more than one count but fewer than ten. V gene TRBV4-1 combines with J gene TRBJ1-6; D is uncertain. V was shortened by 3 bases and J by 14 bases, with 17 bases between the two germline ends. The CDR3 has 14 amino acids. CDR1 and CDR2 from the germline V gene are MGHRA and YSYEKL. The CDR3 loop is CASSHPEAAGALHF. For the CDR3, the DNA is TGCGCCAGCAGCCACCCGGAGGCGGCTGGGGCCCTCCACTTT.

This sequence joins TRBV20-1 and TRBJ1-4; TRBD1 aligns across 7 bases. Germline assignment: CDR1 DFQATT and CDR2 SNEGSKA (reference sequence). The CDR3 length is 13 residues. V lost 5 bases and J lost 6; bases outside the gene matches: 6. The CDR3 region has the DNA TGCAGTGCTGCCGGTACAGGGGATGAAAAACTGTTTTTT. Its translation: CSAAGTGDEKLFF.

CDR3 residues: CATSPDGNYGYTF. CDR3 coding DNA: TGTGCCACCAGCCCGGACGGGAACTATGGCTACACCTTC. The genes are TRBV15 and TRBJ1-2; D is ambiguous. The V gene's germline CDR1 is LNHNV and CDR2 YYDKDF (reference sequence). V lost 5 bases and J 2 bases, leaving 9 bases between the germline ends. CDR3 length: 13 amino acids. Full variable domain (rest looked up from reference TRBV15 and TRBJ1-2): DAMVIQNPRYQVTQFGKPVTLSCSQTLNHNVMYWYQQKSSQAPKLLFHYYDKDFNNEADTPDNFQSRRPNTSFCFLDIRSPGLGDTAMYLCATSPDGNYGYTFGSGTRLTVV.

This clonotype was seen more than once but under ten times. CDR3 in amino acids: CASSYGGQGPNEQYF. Written as DNA, the CDR3 is TGTGCCAGCAGTTACGGTGGACAGGGCCCAAACGAGCAGTACTTC. The V gene is TRBV6-6, the J gene TRBJ2-7; 8 positions agree with TRBD1. Germline CDR1 reads MNHNY; CDR2 reads SVGAGI (reference sequence). J lost 5 bases, V lost 2 bases, and 8 bases had no gene match. CDR3 length equals 15 residues.

The chain is built from TRBV20-1 and TRBJ2-5; 8 bases line up with TRBD2. The J call may not be correct, given that the DNA end is closer to TRBJ2-4. This CDR3 region has 14 residues. Germline CDR1 DFQATT, CDR2 SNEGSKA (reference sequence). The CDR3 coding sequence is TGCAGTGCTAGCGGGGGGGCGTTAAAAAACATTCAGTACTTC. It is translated as CSASGGALKNIQYF.

This CDR3 is CATSRVNTGSKNIQYF. In nucleotides, the CDR3 is TGTGCCACCAGCAGAGTTAACACAGGGTCCAAAAACATTCAGTACTTC. The genes are TRBV15 and TRBJ2-4; TRBD1 is a possible D gene (6 bases). This CDR3 region has 16 residues. The V and J ends lost 1 base and 2 bases respectively, with 12 bases between them. CDR1 is LNHNV and CDR2 is YYDKDF in the germline V gene (reference sequence).

The chain recombines TRBV5-5 with TRBJ2-1; 9 bases fit TRBD1. Per germline, CDR1 SGHKS and CDR2 YYEKEE (reference sequence). The CDR3 length is 16 residues. The junction had 7 bases not matched to a gene; V was cut back by 4 bases and J by 2 bases. CDR3 bases: TGTGCCAGCAGCACCCGGACAGGGGCCACCTACAATGAGCAGTTCTTC. It translates to CASSTRTGATYNEQFF.

This clonotype was seen a handful of times. The chain employs TRBV20-1 and TRBJ2-6; no clear D gene. Germline loops: CDR1 DFQATT, CDR2 SNEGSKA (reference sequence). The CDR3 sequence is 14 residues long. Deletions cut 1 base from V and 2 bases from J, with 6 bases between. In nucleotides, the CDR3 is TGCAGTGCTAGAGCCTCGGCTGGGGCCAACGTCCTGACTTTC. This gives the protein CSARASAGANVLTF.

The chain combines TRBV29-1 with TRBJ2-5, with D perhaps assigned TRBD1 or TRBD2 (5 bases each). Trimming stripped 4 bases from V and 5 bases from J, with 14 bases between. Germline V gene lookup returns CDR1 SQVTM and CDR2 ANQGSEA. CDR3 length: 13 residues. The CDR3 DNA reads as TGCAGCGTTGGGGGGTACTGGCGGGAGACCCAGTACTTC. Protein sequence: CSVGGYWRETQYF.

J is TRBJ2-2 and V is TRBV7-2; 10 nucleotides line up with TRBD2. The CDR3 loop spans 16 amino acids. With 1 base clipped from V and 7 bases from J, the junction kept 6 bases outside the gene matches. Germline values: CDR1 SGHTA, CDR2 FQGNSA. CDR3 DNA sequence: TGTGCCAGCAGCTTAGAGCGGGGGGGCAACGGCGGGGAGCTGTTTTTT. Its translation is CASSLERGGNGGELFF.

This clonotype was found a few times. This chain uses TRBV5-1 with TRBJ2-1; 7 nucleotides align to TRBD1. The CDR3 extends over 13 amino acids. The germline gives CDR1 SGHRS, CDR2 YFSETQ. V dropped 2 bases and J dropped 7; count of bases not matched to a gene: 3. The CDR3 DNA reads as TGCGCCAGCAGCTTAGAGGGGGCGAATGAGCAGTTCTTC. This codes for CASSLEGANEQFF.

The V and J genes are TRBV20-1 and TRBJ2-7, with 11 bases identical to TRBD1. This CDR3 contains 16 residues. V lost 3 bases and J lost 1; bases outside the gene matches: 8. CDR1 and CDR2 (germline): DFQATT, SNEGSKA (reference sequence). CDR3 bases: TGCAGTGCTAGTTCCCCGGGACAGGGGGGTTCCTACGAGCAGTACTTC. The encoded protein is CSASSPGQGGSYEQYF.

The chain carries TRBV3-1 and TRBJ2-2, with D unresolved. This CDR3 has 14 residues. The germline CDR1 and CDR2 sequences are LGHDT and YNNKEL (reference sequence). Trimming left V 0 bases short and J 4 bases short, with 6 bases between. CDR3: CASSQESATGELFF. The CDR3 DNA reads TGTGCCAGCAGCCAAGAATCCGCCACCGGGGAGCTGTTTTTT.

V gene TRBV29-1 combines with J gene TRBJ1-1; unclear D gene. This CDR3 spans 13 amino acids. The germline CDR1 and CDR2 sequences are SQVTM and ANQGSEA. V was shortened by 8 bases and J by 1 base, with 14 bases between the two germline ends. The CDR3 region has the DNA TGCAGCCCCAGAGCTCACGAGAACACTGAAGCTTTCTTT. Translating gives CSPRAHENTEAFF. Filled out from reference TRBV29-1 and TRBJ1-1, the complete variable domain reads SAVISQKPSRDICQRGTSLTIQCQVDSQVTMMFWYRQQPGQSLTLIATANQGSEATYESGFVIDKFPISRPNLTFSTLTVSNMSPEDSSIYLCSPRAHENTEAFFGQGTRLTVV.

The chain uses TRBV10-3 and TRBJ2-1; the match to TRBD1 covers 8 bases. In germline, CDR1 is ENHRY, CDR2 SYGVKD. V lost 3 bases to trimming and J lost 1 base; unmatched junction nucleotides: 5. The CDR3 loop spans 16 amino acids. This chain's CDR3 is CAISDGDRRSYNEQFF. DNA for the CDR3: TGTGCCATCAGTGATGGGGACAGGAGGTCCTACAATGAGCAGTTCTTC.

As for this clonotype: A junction boundary mismatches the germline segment, possibly from a read error. The genes are TRBV3-1 and TRBJ2-1, with a possible D match to TRBD1 (6 bases). This CDR3 is built from 16 residues. The V gene's germline CDR1 is LGHDT and CDR2 YNNKEL (reference sequence). The CDR3 is CASSRGGQHSYNGQFF. The CDR3 DNA sequence: TGTGCCAGCAGCCGAGGAGGACAGCACTCCTACAATGGGCAGTTCTTC.